This T cell receptor (beta chain) was found in a study of CD8+ T cells in alopecia areata. A note on this clone: The antigen is unknown.

Sorting from PBMCs produced CD4+ and CD8+ T cells. In each case, RNA was isolated and then reverse transcribed into cDNA as the sequencing template. This table comes from immunoSEQ multiplex PCR, and its TCRdb copy is limited to in-frame clones, with some not included. This table holds 160,000 or so clones, around 71% found once. Findings of the study overall: Researchers report lesional scalp, most notably alopecia totalis/universalis, outstripped normal scalp in clonality. Normal-skin resident alphabeta T cells also appear among scalp sample sequences.

Trimming cost V 5 bases and J 8 bases, with 16 bases left between them. CDR3 length: 13 residues. Germline values: CDR1 SQVTM, CDR2 ANQGSEA. The receptor comes from a human donor with alopecia areata. The chain joins TRBV29-1 to TRBJ1-3; D might be TRBD1 (6 bases). This specimen consisted of CD8+ T cells sorted from blood, obtained at week 0. The CDR3 sequence: CSVLTGIADTIYF. CDR3 coding DNA: TGCAGCGTTTTAACAGGGATTGCGGACACCATATATTTT.